The 20 T cell receptor beta chains reported below all come from one sample, sequenced in a study of graft-versus-host responses after intestinal transplantation. The assay was immunoSEQ multiplex PCR, and TCRdb's table has in-frame clones only and misses some. The sample lists 43,000 or so clones, about 95% occurring once. The sequencing here drew on PBMCs, taken approximately 340 days after intestinal transplant. The source is a human patient who received an intestinal transplant, so some T cells may come from the graft donor.

The chain links TRBV5-1 to TRBJ2-5, with D possibly being TRBD1 (5 bases). The CDR3 has 17 amino acids. V lost 0 bases, J lost 3 bases, and 18 bases lay in between. Germline CDR1 is SGHRS and CDR2 is YFSETQ. The CDR3 sequence is CASSLEGYGRREETQYF. DNA of the CDR3: TGCGCCAGCAGCTTGGAGGGGTACGGCCGAAGGGAAGAGACCCAGTACTTC.

The V call is TRBV5-1, the J call TRBJ2-1, with 8 bases aligning to TRBD2. From germline, CDR1 is SGHRS and CDR2 YFSETQ. V gave up 1 base and J gave up 1 base; unmatched junction bases: 16. CDR3 length: 20 amino acids. CDR3 sequence: CASSLRPHGGALRSYNEQFF. The CDR3, as DNA: TGCGCCAGCAGCTTGAGACCCCACGGGGGGGCGCTTAGGTCCTACAATGAGCAGTTCTTC.

The CDR3 coding sequence is TGTGCCAGCAGTGAAGCAGAAACTTCCTACGAGCAGTACTTC. Its translation: CASSEAETSYEQYF. The chain couples TRBV6-1 to TRBJ2-7, with unresolved D. The CDR3 sequence is 14 residues long. The germline V gene encodes CDR1 MNHNS and CDR2 SASEGT. V was cut by 0 bases and J by 1 base, with 7 bases left in between.

This chain uses TRBV5-1 with TRBJ2-7, with TRBD1 matching over 10 bases. Per the germline V gene, CDR1 is SGHRS and CDR2 is YFSETQ. J gave up 2 bases and V 2 bases, and 10 bases lay outside the gene matches. CDR3 length: 17 residues. This CDR3 is CASSFKSGTGETYEQYF. The CDR3 DNA sequence: TGCGCCAGCAGCTTTAAATCCGGGACAGGGGAAACCTACGAGCAGTACTTC.

This clone was recorded once. The chain recombines TRBV6-5 with TRBJ1-1; D possibly corresponds to TRBD1 (6 bases). Looked up from germline, CDR1 is MNHEY and CDR2 is SVGAGI. V lost 6 bases, J lost 4 bases, and 15 bases lay in between. CDR3 length: 14 residues. CDR3 nucleotides: TGTGCCAGCAGGTCGCCCGGGACAATCACTGAAGCTTTCTTT. Amino acid sequence: CASRSPGTITEAFF.

The rearrangement joins TRBV14 to TRBJ2-7; D may match TRBD1 or TRBD2 (6 bases each). From germline, CDR1 is SGHDN and CDR2 FVKESK. This CDR3 contains 15 residues. V lost 3 bases and J lost 4, with 16 bases in between. Written as DNA, the CDR3 is TGTGCCAGCAGCCAGATAGCGGAGGGGGAATACGAGCAGTACTTC. It is translated as CASSQIAEGEYEQYF.

V is TRBV6-6 and J is TRBJ2-7, with D possibly being TRBD1 (6 bases). This CDR3 has 13 residues. Germline V gene sequence: CDR1 MNHNY, CDR2 SVGAGI (reference sequence). Trimming left V 5 bases short and J 3 bases short, with 11 bases between. The CDR3 DNA is TGTGCCAGCAGTAAGGGGGACGGCTACGAGCAGTACTTC. It encodes CASSKGDGYEQYF.

The chain recombines TRBV10-2 with TRBJ2-3; D is uncertain. V gave up 10 bases and J gave up 6 bases, with 8 bases separating them. There are 10 residues in the CDR3. Per the germline V gene, CDR1 is WSHSY and CDR2 is SAAADI. The CDR3 loop reads CATLGDTQYF. CDR3 DNA: TGCGCCACCTTGGGGGATACGCAGTATTTT.

The chain couples TRBV4-2 to TRBJ1-5; no definite D call. The CDR3 contains 13 residues. Germline V gene lookup returns CDR1 LGHNA and CDR2 YNFKEQ. V was trimmed by 0 bases and J by 8 bases, leaving 8 bases between them. The CDR3 nucleotides are TGTGCCAGCAGCCAAGAGTTGCGGGAGCCCCAGCATTTT. Residues: CASSQELREPQHF.

The chain couples TRBV13 to TRBJ2-5; 11 bases fit TRBD2. CDR3 length equals 14 residues. The V gene's germline CDR1 is PRHDT and CDR2 FYEKMQ (reference sequence). With 8 bases clipped from V and 5 bases from J, the junction kept 7 bases outside the gene matches. CDR3 DNA: TGTGCCAGCCACGATAGCGGGGGGGCGGAGACCCAGTACTTC. The encoded protein is CASHDSGGAETQYF.

CDR3 amino acids: CASSYGAGGPQNEQFF. Here the CDR3 DNA reads TGTGCCAGCAGTTACGGGGCGGGGGGGCCTCAGAATGAGCAGTTCTTC. The J gene is TRBJ2-1, the V gene TRBV6-5; 9 nucleotides match TRBD2. The V gene end was trimmed by 2 bases and the J gene end by 7 bases; junction bases not matched to a gene: 9. From germline, CDR1 is MNHEY and CDR2 SVGAGI. The CDR3 length is 16 residues.

V and J are TRBV6-5 and TRBJ2-7; D remains unclear. The CDR3 sequence is 12 residues long. Germline V gene sequence: CDR1 MNHEY, CDR2 SVGAGI. The V end was cut by 5 bases, the J end by 3 bases, with 8 bases between. Written as DNA, the CDR3 is TGTGCCAGCAGTGAACTGGACTACGAGCAGTACTTC. It specifies CASSELDYEQYF.

V gene TRBV19 combines with J gene TRBJ2-3; D possibly corresponds to TRBD2 (6 bases). Germline assignment: CDR1 LNHDA and CDR2 SQIVND (reference sequence). The CDR3 totals 13 residues. V gave up 4 bases and J gave up 1 base, with 6 bases separating them. As DNA, the CDR3 is TGTGCCAGTAGTAGGGGGGGCACAGATACGCAGTATTTT. It specifies CASSRGGTDTQYF.

This clone appeared a single time. The chain links TRBV5-6 to TRBJ2-1; TRBD2 is a possible D gene (6 bases). Trimming stripped 2 bases from V and 4 bases from J, with 10 bases between. The CDR3 is 14 amino acids. Germline CDR1 reads SGHDT; CDR2 reads YYEEEE. CDR3 protein: CASSLRGTYNEQFF. CDR3 DNA sequence: TGTGCCAGCAGCTTACGGGGGACTTACAATGAGCAGTTCTTC.

The rearrangement joins TRBV5-5 to TRBJ2-2, with a possible D match to TRBD2 (6 bases). CDR3 length: 15 amino acids. Germline values: CDR1 SGHKS, CDR2 YYEKEE (reference sequence). V dropped 4 bases and J dropped 4 bases, with 14 bases sitting between them. Written as DNA, the CDR3 is TGTGCCAGCAGCGCCTACGGGAGAAGCACCGGGGAGCTGTTTTTT. Translating gives CASSAYGRSTGELFF.

The rearrangement joins TRBV5-1 to TRBJ2-7, with TRBD1 identical over 10 bases. This CDR3 spans 14 amino acids. V gave up 0 bases and J gave up 7 bases; unmatched junction bases: 4. The germline V gene encodes CDR1 SGHRS and CDR2 YFSETQ. CDR3 coding DNA: TGCGCCAGCAGCTTGGTGACAGGGGGCTGGGAGCAGTACTTC. As protein: CASSLVTGGWEQYF.

The J gene is TRBJ2-5, the V gene TRBV29-1; TRBD2 aligns across 8 bases. The ends lost 7 bases at V and 4 bases at J; junction bases unmatched: 2. The CDR3 runs 11 residues. CDR1 and CDR2 (germline): SQVTM, ANQGSEA. DNA of the CDR3: TGCAGCGCCGGGGGGGGAGAGACCCAGTACTTC. Protein: CSAGGGETQYF.

A single count supports this clone. The V and J genes are TRBV5-4 and TRBJ2-1; D uncertain. Trimming shortened V by 0 bases and J by 8 bases, and 9 bases separated the two germline ends. Germline lookup yields CDR1 SGHNT and CDR2 YYREEE (reference sequence). The CDR3 has 13 residues. CDR3 sequence (DNA): TGTGCCAGCAGCTTGGATAACGGCTATGAGCAGTTCTTC. Its protein is CASSLDNGYEQFF.

This rearrangement joins TRBV7-9 to TRBJ2-1, with 13 positions matching TRBD2. With 3 bases clipped from V and 8 bases from J, the junction kept 7 bases outside the gene matches. Germline V lookup: CDR1 SEHNR, CDR2 FQNEAQ (reference sequence). The CDR3 is made up of 16 amino acids. This chain's CDR3 is CASSLAGLAGEDEQFF. The CDR3 DNA follows: TGTGCCAGCAGCTTGGCAGGACTAGCGGGAGAAGATGAGCAGTTCTTC.

This chain's CDR3 is CASSPLGGRNQPQHF. The CDR3 DNA reads TGTGCCAGCAGCCCACTAGGGGGACGCAATCAGCCCCAGCATTTT. The chain has TRBV6-5 and TRBJ1-5, with a tentative D call TRBD1 (6 bases). Germline V gene sequence: CDR1 MNHEY, CDR2 SVGAGI. This CDR3 region has 15 residues. Trimming took 6 bases from V and 2 from J, leaving 14 bases between them.